These 24 T cell receptor beta chains were sequenced from one sample in a study of shared T cell receptors in the human thymus. TCRdb keeps only in-frame clones here, not all; method: immunoSEQ multiplex PCR. The sample has hundreds of thousands of clones, around 87% seen once; the top ten hold just under 0.0095%. The same specimen was also included in a second study, on human thymus T cells.

What was sequenced was thymocytes. These receptors came from a boy under two years old with a congenital heart defect.

Comment on this clone: Other DNA sequences within the sample encode an identical CDR3. The chain joins TRBV6-1 to TRBJ1-6; 8 bases match TRBD1. The CDR3 consists of 16 residues. CDR1 is MNHNS and CDR2 is SASEGT in the germline V gene. Trimming took 1 base from V and 6 from J; bases not matched to a gene: 5. Here the CDR3 DNA reads TGTGCCAGCAGTGAAGGCGGACAGGGACTTAATTCACCCCTCCACTTT. It translates to CASSEGGQGLNSPLHF.

The table lists this clone with a count of one. The genes are TRBV7-4 and TRBJ2-5, with 9 nucleotides matching TRBD1. This CDR3 contains 16 residues. J lost 3 bases, V lost 5 bases, and 10 bases had no gene match. Germline-derived CDR1 and CDR2 are SGHVT and SQSDAQ. CDR3 in amino acids: CASSVPTGQGKETQYF. In DNA form, the CDR3 reads TGTGCCAGCAGCGTACCTACCGGACAGGGGAAAGAGACCCAGTACTTC.

This chain connects TRBV6-1 to TRBJ1-1; D unresolved. The CDR3 is 13 amino acids. The V end was cut by 6 bases, the J end by 3 bases, with 11 bases between. The germline CDR1 and CDR2 sequences are MNHNS and SASEGT. The CDR3 nucleotides read TGTGCCAGCAGGATTCAGGTCTACACTGAAGCTTTCTTT. This encodes CASRIQVYTEAFF.

The V call is TRBV9, the J call TRBJ1-5; 8 nucleotides align to TRBD1. V dropped 4 bases and J dropped 5; count of bases not matched to a gene: 8. Looked up from germline, CDR1 is SGDLS and CDR2 is YYNGEE. This CDR3 has 15 residues. The chain's CDR3 is CASSPRGRPDQPQHF. CDR3 DNA sequence: TGTGCCAGCAGCCCCAGGGGGCGACCCGATCAGCCCCAGCATTTT.

The chain couples TRBV5-1 to TRBJ1-4; D not certain. From germline, CDR1 is SGHRS and CDR2 YFSETQ. This CDR3 region has 14 residues. V shed 3 bases and J shed 2 bases, with 8 bases lying between them. The CDR3 protein is CASSSNGTNEKLFF. Written as DNA, the CDR3 is TGCGCCAGCAGCTCGAATGGCACTAATGAAAAACTGTTTTTT.

This chain links TRBV9 with TRBJ1-1; 12 bases map to TRBD1. The CDR3 length is 16 residues. The J segment lost 1 base and the V segment lost 2 bases, leaving 3 bases of the junction unmatched. The V gene's germline CDR1 is SGDLS and CDR2 YYNGEE. CDR3 region: CASSVGTGGGNTEAFF. The CDR3 DNA reads TGTGCCAGCAGCGTTGGGACAGGGGGCGGGAACACTGAAGCTTTCTTT. The full variable domain, in which reference TRBV9 and TRBJ1-1 provide the parts outside the CDR3, is DSGVTQTPKHLITATGQRVTLRCSPRSGDLSVYWYQQSLDQGLQFLIQYYNGEERAKGNILERFSAQQFPDLHSELNLSSLELGDSALYFCASSVGTGGGNTEAFFGQGTRLTVV.

The rearrangement links TRBV10-3 to TRBJ2-1, with 7 bases matching TRBD1. After removal of 0 bases from V and 5 bases from J, the junction contained 7 bases not matched to a gene. CDR1 is ENHRY, CDR2 SYGVKD, per germline. The CDR3 runs 16 residues. In nucleotides, the CDR3 is TGTGCCATCAGTGAGTCACCGGGACAGAACGACAATGAGCAGTTCTTC. Translation: CAISESPGQNDNEQFF.

The chain combines TRBV7-2 with TRBJ2-2; D possibly corresponds to TRBD2 (5 bases). Looked up from germline, CDR1 is SGHTA and CDR2 is FQGNSA. The V gene lost 3 bases and the J gene lost 1 base, with 9 bases spanning the gap. The CDR3 loop spans 15 amino acids. This chain's CDR3 is CASSFPSLNTGELFF. CDR3 DNA: TGTGCCAGCAGCTTTCCTAGCCTGAACACCGGGGAGCTGTTTTTT.

This rearrangement joins TRBV14 to TRBJ1-4, with D possibly being TRBD1 (5 bases). Trimming cost V 3 bases and J 0 bases, with 20 bases left between them. This CDR3 spans 19 amino acids. Per the germline V gene, CDR1 is SGHDN and CDR2 is FVKESK. CDR3 coding DNA: TGTGCCAGCAGCCACAGGGAGGGAGATCGGTATGCAACTAATGAAAAACTGTTTTTT. Translation: CASSHREGDRYATNEKLFF.

The V call is TRBV27, the J call TRBJ2-2, with TRBD1 matching 8 bases. Trimming cost V 7 bases and J 6 bases; bases outside gene matches: 10. Germline loops: CDR1 MNHEY, CDR2 SMNVEV (reference sequence). The CDR3 sequence is 15 residues long. The chain's CDR3 is CASTGGTGLSGELFF. CDR3 coding DNA: TGTGCCAGCACCGGCGGGACAGGACTTTCCGGGGAGCTGTTTTTT.

V gene TRBV5-4 combines with J gene TRBJ2-3, with D possibly being TRBD1 (6 bases). The CDR3 totals 16 residues. Germline assignment: CDR1 SGHNT and CDR2 YYREEE (reference sequence). V dropped 2 bases and J dropped 0 bases, with 13 bases sitting between them. The chain's CDR3 is CASSFQDRPSTDTQYF. The CDR3 DNA reads as TGTGCCAGCAGCTTTCAGGACAGACCTAGCACAGATACGCAGTATTTT.

The genes are TRBV19 and TRBJ1-2; 8 bases are shared with TRBD1. The CDR3 covers 16 residues. Trimming took 1 base from V and 5 from J; bases not matched to a gene: 9. Germline V CDR1 and CDR2: LNHDA, SQIVND (reference sequence). The CDR3 here is CASSIASTGGEYGYTF. The CDR3 DNA sequence: TGTGCCAGTAGTATAGCTTCTACAGGGGGAGAGTATGGCTACACCTTC.

A word on this clone: The sample holds other DNA sequences that translate to the same CDR3. The J gene is TRBJ1-1, the V gene TRBV18; no firm D call. CDR3 length equals 13 residues. V dropped 2 bases and J dropped 1 base, with 5 bases sitting between them. Germline CDR1 KGHSH, CDR2 LQKENI. CDR3 bases: TGTGCCAGCTCACCAGGGCGGAACACTGAAGCTTTCTTT. Residues: CASSPGRNTEAFF. The complete variable domain, with remaining parts taken from reference TRBV18 and TRBJ1-1, reads NAGVMQNPRHLVRRRGQEARLRCSPMKGHSHVYWYRQLPEEGLKFMVYLQKENIIDESGMPKERFSAEFPKEGPSILRIQQVVRGDSAAYFCASSPGRNTEAFFGQGTRLTVV.

The CDR3 DNA is TGTGCCAGCAGCTTACCCCCCTCCTTAGCCAAAAACATTCAGTACTTC. Translated: CASSLPPSLAKNIQYF. J is TRBJ2-4 and V is TRBV7-8; D ambiguous. CDR1 and CDR2 from the germline V gene are SGHVS and FQNEAQ. V was pared by 2 bases and J by 0 bases, with 11 bases between. This CDR3 spans 16 amino acids.

The CDR3 bases are TGTGCCAGCAGCTTAACGGATTGGGGACAGGGCGTCACCGGGGAGCTGTTTTTT. Translation: CASSLTDWGQGVTGELFF. This chain links TRBV7-3 with TRBJ2-2; 9 bases line up with TRBD1. V shed 0 bases, J shed 4 bases, and the junction held 9 bases outside the gene matches. Germline V gene sequence: CDR1 SGHTA, CDR2 FQGTGA. The CDR3 sequence is 18 residues long.

The chain carries TRBV20-1 and TRBJ2-7, with D tentatively TRBD1 (5 bases). V was clipped by 5 bases and J by 3 bases, with 8 bases between them. The CDR3 extends over 11 amino acids. Germline V lookup: CDR1 DFQATT, CDR2 SNEGSKA (reference sequence). CDR3 amino acids: CSAVDSYEQYF. The CDR3 coding sequence is TGCAGTGCTGTAGACAGCTACGAGCAGTACTTC.

V gene TRBV7-3 combines with J gene TRBJ1-2; D possibly corresponds to TRBD1 (6 bases). The CDR3 contains 13 residues. V shed 6 bases and J shed 7 bases, with 15 bases lying between them. From germline, CDR1 is SGHTA and CDR2 FQGTGA. The CDR3 region is CASSRTVASGYTF. DNA of the CDR3: TGTGCCAGCAGTCGGACAGTAGCCTCTGGCTACACCTTC.

The rearrangement joins TRBV5-6 to TRBJ2-1, with 7 bases matching TRBD1. This CDR3 has 15 residues. V lost 3 bases, J lost 2 bases, and 5 bases stayed unmatched. Germline-derived CDR1 and CDR2 are SGHDT and YYEEEE. The CDR3 DNA reads TGTGCCAGCAGCTCCGGGACAGTGGCCTACAATGAGCAGTTCTTC. It translates to CASSSGTVAYNEQFF.

The J gene is TRBJ1-2, the V gene TRBV27; 7 positions agree with TRBD1. The CDR3 contains 15 residues. Germline values: CDR1 MNHEY, CDR2 SMNVEV (reference sequence). J lost 6 bases, V lost 5 bases, and 12 bases had no gene match. CDR3 residues: CASSPTDRAIHGYTF. The CDR3 region has the DNA TGTGCCAGCAGTCCCACAGACAGGGCCATTCATGGCTACACCTTC.

The V gene is TRBV19, the J gene TRBJ1-5, with D unclear. CDR3 length equals 14 residues. The germline gives CDR1 LNHDA, CDR2 SQIVND (reference sequence). Trimming stripped 4 bases from V and 1 base from J, with 8 bases between. The CDR3 nucleotides are TGTGCCAGTAGTAGCAGGCTAAGCAATCAGCCCCAGCATTTT. Translating it yields CASSSRLSNQPQHF.

J is TRBJ2-1 and V is TRBV27; 7 bases fit TRBD1. The length of the CDR3 is 16 residues. V shed 6 bases, J shed 6 bases, and the junction held 14 bases outside the gene matches. Germline CDR1 reads MNHEY; CDR2 reads SMNVEV (reference sequence). The CDR3 spells CASRSQGETGGNEQFF. CDR3 coding DNA: TGTGCCAGCAGGAGCCAGGGGGAAACCGGCGGCAATGAGCAGTTCTTC.

The rearrangement links TRBV15 to TRBJ2-1; D perhaps matches TRBD2 (6 bases). The CDR3 has 20 residues. CDR1 and CDR2 from the germline V gene are LNHNV and YYDKDF (reference sequence). Trimming left V 4 bases short and J 0 bases short, with 25 bases between. CDR3 DNA sequence: TGTGCCACCAGCACCAGACCGGGGGTAAAGAATTCTAGCTCCTACAATGAGCAGTTCTTC. This gives the protein CATSTRPGVKNSSSYNEQFF.

The V call is TRBV15, the J call TRBJ2-1; 7 nucleotides align to TRBD2. The J segment lost 5 bases and the V segment lost 0 bases, leaving 28 bases of the junction unmatched. CDR3 size: 23 residues. Germline-derived CDR1 and CDR2 are LNHNV and YYDKDF (reference sequence). The CDR3 protein is CATSRDAPRGSGPPGISDNEQFF. For the CDR3, the DNA is TGTGCCACCAGCAGAGATGCCCCTCGAGGTAGCGGGCCTCCCGGGATATCAGACAATGAGCAGTTCTTC.

The chain joins TRBV28 to TRBJ1-5; a weak D match, TRBD1 (6 bases). The germline gives CDR1 MDHEN, CDR2 SYDVKM. Trimming stripped 8 bases from V and 0 bases from J, with 11 bases between. CDR3 size: 14 residues. The CDR3, as DNA: TGTGCCAGCGAGGACAGCTATAGCAATCAGCCCCAGCATTTT. It yields the protein CASEDSYSNQPQHF.